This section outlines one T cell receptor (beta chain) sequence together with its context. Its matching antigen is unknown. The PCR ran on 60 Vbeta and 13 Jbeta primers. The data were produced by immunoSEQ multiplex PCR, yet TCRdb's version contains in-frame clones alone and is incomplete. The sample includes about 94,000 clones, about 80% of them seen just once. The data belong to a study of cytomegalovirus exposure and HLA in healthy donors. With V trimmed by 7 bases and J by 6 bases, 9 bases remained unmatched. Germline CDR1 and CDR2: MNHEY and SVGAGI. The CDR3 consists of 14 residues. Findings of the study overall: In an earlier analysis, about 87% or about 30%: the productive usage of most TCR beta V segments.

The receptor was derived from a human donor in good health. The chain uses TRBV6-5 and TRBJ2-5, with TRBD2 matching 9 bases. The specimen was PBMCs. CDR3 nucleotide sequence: TGTGCCAGCACTGCCGGGGCGGGAGGGAAGACCCAGTACTTC. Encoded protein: CASTAGAGGKTQYF.